The 7 T cell receptor beta chains below all came from one sample that was sequenced in a study of CD8+ T cells in alopecia areata (dated by TCRdb to the late 2010s). Library preparation employed the immunoSEQ multiplex PCR assay. RNA was extracted from all samples and reverse transcribed into cDNA, which served as template for TCR sequencing. TCRdb holds this immuneACCESS table with in-frame rearrangements only. Some clones are missing; in checked studies, unresolved V genes explain under half, and the rest has no known cause. Counted in this sample were roughly 200,000 clones; more than 60% of them appeared once. Jointly, the top ten make up more than 1.5% of the sample. Sample time point, as interpreted from the label and publication: baseline before oral tofacitinib. The sequencing here drew on CD4+ T cells sorted from blood, taken at week 0. These receptors were obtained from a human donor with alopecia areata.

The chain employs TRBV7-2 and TRBJ1-2; 7 bases align to TRBD1. V gave up 2 bases and J gave up 6 bases; unmatched junction bases: 9. Germline V lookup: CDR1 SGHTA, CDR2 FQGNSA. There are 15 residues in the CDR3. CDR3 amino acids: CASSLFSDRTNGYTF. CDR3 nucleotides: TGTGCCAGCAGCTTATTTTCGGACAGGACCAATGGCTACACCTTC.

This clone was counted between two and nine times. J is TRBJ1-5 and V is TRBV29-1, with a tentative D call TRBD1 (6 bases). The CDR3 totals 14 residues. V dropped 7 bases and J dropped 4 bases, with 17 bases sitting between them. Germline V lookup: CDR1 SQVTM, CDR2 ANQGSEA. The CDR3 nucleotides read TGCAGCGCCATATCAGGGGCGGGAAATCAGCCCCAGCATTTT. Protein product: CSAISGAGNQPQHF.

This clone was seen a handful of times. The chain recombines TRBV29-1 with TRBJ1-4; tentatively, D is TRBD1 (5 bases). Germline V gives CDR1 SQVTM, CDR2 ANQGSEA. The CDR3 contains 11 residues. Trimming left V 6 bases short and J 7 bases short, with 9 bases between. In DNA, the CDR3 is TGCAGCGTCGGGACGGGTGAAAAACTGTTTTTT. Translated, it gives CSVGTGEKLFF.

This clone was picked up a small number of times. The rearrangement uses TRBV6-5 and TRBJ1-2, with 7 positions matching TRBD1. Germline assignment: CDR1 MNHEY and CDR2 SVGAGI. Unmatched junction bases numbered 7, after V lost 2 bases and J lost 4 bases. This CDR3 region has 15 residues. CDR3 in DNA: TGTGCCAGCAGTTACGACCCGACAGGGACCTATGGCTACACCTTC. It encodes CASSYDPTGTYGYTF.

This sequence joins TRBV30 and TRBJ2-1; perhaps TRBD1 as D (7 bases). Per the germline V gene, CDR1 is GTSNPN and CDR2 is SVGIG (reference sequence). CDR3 length equals 12 residues. The ends were cut back, 0 bases at V and 9 bases at J, with 9 bases in the middle. CDR3 loop: CAWSVQGGEQFF. The CDR3 nucleotides are TGTGCCTGGAGTGTCCAGGGGGGTGAGCAGTTCTTC.

The chain has TRBV6-5 and TRBJ2-1; D unclear. Trimming left V 6 bases short and J 7 bases short, with 13 bases between. There are 13 residues in the CDR3. The V gene's germline CDR1 is MNHEY and CDR2 SVGAGI. The DNA of the CDR3 is TGTGCCAGCAGCCCTCTTTATTCAAATGAGCAGTTCTTC. This gives the protein CASSPLYSNEQFF.

This clone appeared a few times. The rearrangement uses TRBV25-1 and TRBJ2-3; 7 bases match TRBD2. The CDR3 is 14 amino acids. J gave up 4 bases and V 5 bases, and 6 bases lay outside the gene matches. From germline, CDR1 is MGHDK and CDR2 SYGVNS. CDR3 sequence: CASSWRAGPDTQYF. The CDR3 bases are TGTGCCAGCAGTTGGCGAGCGGGGCCAGATACGCAGTATTTT.